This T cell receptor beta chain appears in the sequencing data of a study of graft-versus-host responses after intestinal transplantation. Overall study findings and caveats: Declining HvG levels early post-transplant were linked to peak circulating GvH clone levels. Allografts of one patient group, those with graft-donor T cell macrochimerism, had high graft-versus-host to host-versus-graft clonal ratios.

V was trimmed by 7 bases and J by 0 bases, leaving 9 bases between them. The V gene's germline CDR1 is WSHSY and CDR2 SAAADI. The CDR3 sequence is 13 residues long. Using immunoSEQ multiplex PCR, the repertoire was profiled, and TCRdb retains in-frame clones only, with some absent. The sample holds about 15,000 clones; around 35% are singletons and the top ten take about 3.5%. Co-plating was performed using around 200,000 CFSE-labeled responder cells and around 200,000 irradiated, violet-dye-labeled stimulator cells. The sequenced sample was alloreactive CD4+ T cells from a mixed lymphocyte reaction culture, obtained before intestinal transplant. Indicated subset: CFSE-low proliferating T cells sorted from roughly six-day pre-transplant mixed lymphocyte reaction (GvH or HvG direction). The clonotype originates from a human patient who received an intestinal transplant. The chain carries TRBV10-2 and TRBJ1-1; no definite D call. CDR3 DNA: TGCGCCAGCATCAGAGCTATGAACACTGAAGCTTTCTTT. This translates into CASIRAMNTEAFF.